Listed here are 25 T cell receptor beta chains from one sample, sequenced in a study of T cells in localized non-small cell lung cancer (dated by TCRdb to 2018 to 2020). The receptor library was made with the immunoSEQ multiplex PCR assay. TCRdb took this table from immuneACCESS and kept in-frame rearrangements with V and J called. Such tables lack part of the clones; where checked against another copy, unresolved V genes explain under half of the gap, and the rest is unexplained. This sample comprises 100,000 to 150,000 clones, about 90% of them detected only once. Clones ranked in the top ten supply approximately 1.7% of the sample. Sequences were derived from peripheral blood, sampled before any cancer treatment. Receptor source: a female donor older than 55 with stage I lung adenocarcinoma.

Only one count was recorded for this clone. V usage is TRBV28 and J usage is TRBJ2-1; 7 nucleotides agree with TRBD2. The junction had 13 bases not matched to a gene; V was cut back by 6 bases and J by 8 bases. This CDR3 region has 15 residues. Germline lookup yields CDR1 MDHEN and CDR2 SYDVKM. The CDR3 coding sequence is TGTGCCAGCAGCGGGGACGGGGCGGGAGTTTATGAGCAGTTCTTC. Translating it yields CASSGDGAGVYEQFF.

This rearrangement joins TRBV2 to TRBJ2-3; TRBD2 matches 8 bases. From germline, CDR1 is SNHLY and CDR2 FYNNEI. V dropped 4 bases and J dropped 4; count of bases not matched to a gene: 4. This CDR3 comprises 14 residues. The CDR3 DNA reads TGTGCCAGCAGTGTCGGGAGGGACGCAGATACGCAGTATTTT. This encodes CASSVGRDADTQYF.

The chain is built from TRBV2 and TRBJ2-7; D ambiguous. This CDR3 is built from 12 residues. Germline lookup yields CDR1 SNHLY and CDR2 FYNNEI. V was trimmed by 6 bases and J by 3 bases, leaving 9 bases between them. CDR3 nucleotide sequence: TGTGCCAGCAGCCCGACTCTCTACGAGCAGTACTTC. It specifies CASSPTLYEQYF.

This chain links TRBV19 with TRBJ2-7, with no clear D. Germline CDR1 LNHDA, CDR2 SQIVND (reference sequence). This CDR3 contains 15 residues. V was clipped by 1 base and J by 1 base, with 11 bases between them. For the CDR3, the DNA is TGTGCCAGTAGTATAGTGCCAGCTAGATCCTACGAGCAGTACTTC. Amino acids: CASSIVPARSYEQYF.

CDR3 amino acids: CAIARDIIYEQYF. The CDR3 nucleotides are TGTGCCATCGCAAGGGACATTATCTACGAGCAGTACTTC. This chain connects TRBV6-6 to TRBJ2-7; D perhaps matches TRBD1 (6 bases). The germline V and J ends were trimmed by 10 bases and 3 bases, with 16 bases remaining between them. Per the germline V gene, CDR1 is MNHNY and CDR2 is SVGAGI (reference sequence). This CDR3 spans 13 amino acids.

This chain joins TRBV5-1 and TRBJ2-7, with 10 bases that match TRBD2. With 2 bases clipped from V and 2 bases from J, the junction kept 4 bases outside the gene matches. This CDR3 region has 15 residues. Looked up from germline, CDR1 is SGHRS and CDR2 is YFSETQ. CDR3 sequence reads: CASSFLAGETYEQYF. The CDR3 DNA follows: TGCGCCAGCAGCTTCCTAGCGGGAGAAACCTACGAGCAGTACTTC.

This clone has only a few counts. CDR3 sequence (DNA): TGCGCCAGCAGCCAAGGCGCCCCGGGACGGAGATATACCTACGAGCAGTACTTC. Translation: CASSQGAPGRRYTYEQYF. The J gene is TRBJ2-7, the V gene TRBV4-1; D is tentatively TRBD1 or TRBD2 (5 bases each). In germline, CDR1 is MGHRA, CDR2 YSYEKL. Trimming stripped 1 base from V and 2 bases from J, with 21 bases between. The CDR3 covers 18 residues.

The V gene is TRBV28, the J gene TRBJ2-7, with 8 bases matching TRBD2. From germline, CDR1 is MDHEN and CDR2 SYDVKM. V lost 6 bases, J lost 3 bases, and 4 bases stayed unmatched. CDR3 size: 13 residues. CDR3 DNA: TGTGCCAGCAGGAGCGGGGGCCTCTACGAGCAGTACTTC. This gives the protein CASRSGGLYEQYF.

This clone was detected a few times. The rearrangement uses TRBV30 and TRBJ2-6; the match to TRBD1 covers 9 bases. CDR3 length: 17 residues. The V segment lost 6 bases and the J segment 0 bases; nucleotides outside the gene matches: 9. Germline CDR1 reads GTSNPN; CDR2 reads SVGIG (reference sequence). Here the CDR3 reads CACNRDRAASGANVLTF. CDR3 in DNA: TGTGCCTGTAACCGGGACAGGGCCGCCTCTGGGGCCAACGTCCTGACTTTC. Full variable domain (rest looked up from reference TRBV30 and TRBJ2-6): SQTIHQWPATLVQPVGSPLSLECTVEGTSNPNLYWYRQAAGRGLQLLFYSVGIGQISSEVPQNLSASRPQDRQFILSSKKLLLSDSGFYLCACNRDRAASGANVLTFGAGSRLTVL.

The chain employs TRBV7-3 and TRBJ2-3; D unclear. This CDR3 has 15 residues. V was cut by 5 bases and J by 5 bases, with 17 bases left in between. The germline V gene encodes CDR1 SGHTA and CDR2 FQGTGA. The chain's CDR3 is CASSNDGAKLDTQYF. CDR3 DNA: TGTGCCAGCAGCAACGATGGTGCCAAGTTAGATACGCAGTATTTT.

This sequence joins TRBV28 and TRBJ2-7; TRBD2 agrees at 9 bases. This CDR3 contains 16 residues. With 3 bases clipped from V and 3 bases from J, the junction kept 9 bases outside the gene matches. Germline V gene data show CDR1 as MDHEN and CDR2 as SYDVKM. CDR3 in amino acids: CASSFPPGLANYEQYF. The CDR3 DNA sequence: TGTGCCAGCAGTTTTCCTCCAGGACTAGCGAACTACGAGCAGTACTTC.

The CDR3 region is CASSLADTQYF. In nucleotides, the CDR3 is TGTGCCAGTAGTTTGGCAGATACGCAGTATTTT. The J gene is TRBJ2-3, the V gene TRBV19; D gene unclear. Germline V gene lookup returns CDR1 LNHDA and CDR2 SQIVND (reference sequence). The CDR3 sequence is 11 residues long. V was trimmed by 5 bases and J by 4 bases, leaving 4 bases between them.

The chain employs TRBV29-1 and TRBJ1-2; weak D call: TRBD1 (6 bases). Trimming removed 5 bases at V and 8 bases at J, with 15 bases between. This CDR3 region has 12 residues. Germline CDR1 is SQVTM and CDR2 is ANQGSEA. The CDR3 DNA reads TGCAGCGTTCCGGACAGCTCAGGGGGCTACACCTTC. This sequence encodes CSVPDSSGGYTF.

The chain employs TRBV29-1 and TRBJ2-5, with TRBD2 matching over 11 bases. V dropped 7 bases and J dropped 4; count of bases not matched to a gene: 2. The CDR3 has 12 residues. CDR1 is SQVTM and CDR2 is ANQGSEA in the germline V gene. CDR3 residues: CSGGLAGETQYF. CDR3 nucleotides: TGCAGCGGAGGACTAGCGGGAGAGACCCAGTACTTC.

The chain couples TRBV2 to TRBJ2-1; D ambiguous. With 7 bases removed from V and 1 base from J, the gap between germline ends came to 8 bases. Germline V lookup: CDR1 SNHLY, CDR2 FYNNEI. The CDR3 contains 13 residues. The CDR3 here is CASTATSYNEQFF. CDR3 nucleotide sequence: TGTGCCAGCACCGCTACTTCCTACAATGAGCAGTTCTTC.

The rearrangement joins TRBV5-1 to TRBJ1-1; D might be TRBD1 (6 bases). The germline gives CDR1 SGHRS, CDR2 YFSETQ. This CDR3 has 14 amino acids. V lost 3 bases and J 1 base, leaving 10 bases between the germline ends. CDR3 in DNA: TGCGCCAGCAGCTCAACAGGGTCGAACACTGAAGCTTTCTTT. Its translation: CASSSTGSNTEAFF. The full variable domain, its missing parts supplied by reference TRBV5-1 and TRBJ1-1, is KAGVTQTPRYLIKTRGQQVTLSCSPISGHRSVSWYQQTPGQGLQFLFEYFSETQRNKGNFPGRFSGRQFSNSRSEMNVSTLELGDSALYLCASSSTGSNTEAFFGQGTRLTVV.

The chain has TRBV5-1 and TRBJ1-5, with D perhaps matching TRBD1 (6 bases). The CDR3 contains 15 residues. Trimming stripped 0 bases from V and 2 bases from J, with 9 bases between. CDR1 and CDR2 from the germline V gene are SGHRS and YFSETQ. As DNA, the CDR3 is TGCGCCAGCAGCTTGGCAGGGGTTGGCAATCAGCCCCAGCATTTT. Protein product: CASSLAGVGNQPQHF.

This chain uses TRBV25-1 with TRBJ2-3, with 9 bases matching TRBD2. With V trimmed by 3 bases and J by 7 bases, 11 bases remained unmatched. The germline V gene encodes CDR1 MGHDK and CDR2 SYGVNS. CDR3 size: 16 residues. CDR3 protein: CASSEQREARTNTQYF. CDR3 nucleotides: TGTGCCAGCAGTGAGCAGCGGGAGGCCCGGACGAATACGCAGTATTTT.

V and J are TRBV9 and TRBJ2-7; D remains unclear. The CDR3 spans 14 residues. V lost 3 bases and J lost 0, with 10 bases in between. Per the germline V gene, CDR1 is SGDLS and CDR2 is YYNGEE. The CDR3 nucleotides are TGTGCCAGCAGCGCCCGGGCGAACTCCTACGAGCAGTACTTC. Its translation: CASSARANSYEQYF. Complete variable domain (other parts from reference TRBV9 and TRBJ2-7): DSGVTQTPKHLITATGQRVTLRCSPRSGDLSVYWYQQSLDQGLQFLIQYYNGEERAKGNILERFSAQQFPDLHSELNLSSLELGDSALYFCASSARANSYEQYFGPGTRLTVT.

V is TRBV7-9 and J is TRBJ1-3; D is uncertain. The CDR3 is made up of 13 amino acids. V was cut by 8 bases and J by 2 bases, with 10 bases left in between. Germline V gene lookup returns CDR1 SEHNR and CDR2 FQNEAQ (reference sequence). CDR3 protein: CASHSKTGNTIYF. CDR3 bases: TGTGCCAGCCATTCGAAGACTGGAAACACCATATATTTT. Full variable domain (outside the CDR3, taken from reference TRBV7-9 and TRBJ1-3): DTGVSQNPRHKITKRGQNVTFRCDPISEHNRLYWYRQTLGQGPEFLTYFQNEAQLEKSRLLSDRFSAERPKGSFSTLEIQRTEQGDSAMYLCASHSKTGNTIYFGEGSWLTVV.

This chain connects TRBV9 to TRBJ2-7; D may correspond to TRBD1 or TRBD2 (6 bases each). Deletions cut 0 bases from V and 2 bases from J, with 9 bases between. This CDR3 region has 14 residues. Germline-derived CDR1 and CDR2 are SGDLS and YYNGEE. The CDR3 sequence is CASSVGGAAYEQYF. CDR3 DNA: TGTGCCAGCAGCGTAGGGGGGGCCGCCTACGAGCAGTACTTC.

The chain carries TRBV28 and TRBJ2-1, with D perhaps given as TRBD1 or TRBD2 (5 bases each). The V gene's germline CDR1 is MDHEN and CDR2 SYDVKM. V lost 5 bases to trimming and J lost 9 bases, with 17 bases between them. The CDR3 extends over 14 amino acids. CDR3 sequence (DNA): TGTGCCAGCAGTCCTACCTGGGACGCCCGTGAGCAGTTCTTC. It yields the protein CASSPTWDAREQFF.

The chain carries TRBV28 and TRBJ2-3; TRBD2 might be the D (5 bases). Germline-derived CDR1 and CDR2 are MDHEN and SYDVKM. V was clipped by 6 bases and J by 4 bases, with 14 bases between them. The CDR3 has 14 amino acids. The CDR3 DNA follows: TGTGCCAGCAGAGCTAGCACCGCACCAGATACGCAGTATTTT. It encodes CASRASTAPDTQYF.

Comments on this clone: The junction differs from germline at one of its ends, possibly a read error. V is TRBV28 and J is TRBJ1-2, with D perhaps matching TRBD1 (6 bases). The CDR3 covers 13 residues. Germline assignment: CDR1 MDHEN and CDR2 SYDVKM. The CDR3 here is CASSFGQGMSYSF. CDR3 DNA: TGTGCCAGCAGTTTTGGTCAGGGGATGTCCTATTCGTTC.

This clone was counted a single time. The chain has TRBV11-2 and TRBJ1-2, with a tentative D call TRBD1 (5 bases). Germline values: CDR1 SGHAT, CDR2 FQNNGV. The V end lost 0 bases, the J end lost 4 bases, and 18 bases lay between the germline ends. The CDR3 runs 17 residues. CDR3 bases: TGTGCCAGCAGCTTAGATGGGGGGGGGACCCTATCCTATGGCTACACCTTC. This encodes CASSLDGGGTLSYGYTF.